These 5 T cell receptor beta chains came from one sample sequenced in a study of identical twins. TCRdb ran MiXCR on the 5' RACE reads and lists one entry per CDR3 protein. The sample comprises 410,000 or so distinct CDR3 sequences, around a sixth of which are singletons, and around 10% rests with the top ten. Sequenced sample: naive T cells sorted from blood. Source of these receptors: a middle-aged man in good health.

This clonotype was picked up a small number of times. The J gene is TRBJ1-6, the V gene TRBV9; D unclear. The CDR3 contains 17 residues. V was clipped by 0 bases and J by 0 bases, with 10 bases between them. Germline-derived CDR1 and CDR2 are SGDLS and YYNGEE. For the CDR3, the DNA is TGTGCCAGCAGCGTAGCGCAGAGGAGCTCCTATAATTCACCCCTCCACTTT. This gives the protein CASSVAQRSSYNSPLHF.

The chain links TRBV5-5 to TRBJ1-4; unclear D gene. V was trimmed by 4 bases and J by 0 bases, leaving 10 bases between them. Germline V gene lookup returns CDR1 SGHKS and CDR2 YYEKEE (reference sequence). The CDR3 is made up of 15 amino acids. The CDR3 here is CASSGLEATNEKLFF. The CDR3 DNA follows: TGTGCCAGCAGCGGGCTAGAGGCAACTAATGAAAAACTGTTTTTT. Variable domain in full (rest from reference TRBV5-5 and TRBJ1-4): DAGVTQSPTHLIKTRGQQVTLRCSPISGHKSVSWYQQVLGQGPQFIFQYYEKEERGRGNFPDRFSARQFPNYSSELNVNALLLGDSALYLCASSGLEATNEKLFFGSGTQLSVL.

This clonotype appeared many times. The V gene is TRBV29-1, the J gene TRBJ2-1, with 8 bases lining up with TRBD1. This CDR3 is built from 14 residues. V gave up 1 base and J gave up 1 base; unmatched junction bases: 0. Germline CDR1 reads SQVTM; CDR2 reads ANQGSEA. The CDR3 region is CSVEGQGSYNEQFF. The DNA for the CDR3 is TGCAGCGTTGAAGGACAGGGGTCCTACAATGAGCAGTTCTTC.

This clonotype was found a few times. The gene calls are TRBV4-3 and TRBJ1-5; D is unresolved. The CDR3 is 16 amino acids. The V end was cut by 1 base, the J end by 7 bases, with 17 bases between. CDR1 is LGHNA, CDR2 YSLEER, per germline. CDR3 residues: CASSQALVPGLQPQHF. The CDR3 region has the DNA TGCGCCAGCAGCCAAGCTTTAGTGCCGGGTTTACAGCCCCAGCATTTT.

The rearrangement uses TRBV4-1 and TRBJ2-1; no definite D call. In germline, CDR1 is MGHRA, CDR2 YSYEKL. V was trimmed by 0 bases and J by 0 bases, leaving 6 bases between them. The CDR3 totals 15 residues. CDR3: CASSQDPVSYNEQFF. CDR3 sequence (DNA): TGCGCCAGCAGCCAAGACCCAGTCTCCTACAATGAGCAGTTCTTC.